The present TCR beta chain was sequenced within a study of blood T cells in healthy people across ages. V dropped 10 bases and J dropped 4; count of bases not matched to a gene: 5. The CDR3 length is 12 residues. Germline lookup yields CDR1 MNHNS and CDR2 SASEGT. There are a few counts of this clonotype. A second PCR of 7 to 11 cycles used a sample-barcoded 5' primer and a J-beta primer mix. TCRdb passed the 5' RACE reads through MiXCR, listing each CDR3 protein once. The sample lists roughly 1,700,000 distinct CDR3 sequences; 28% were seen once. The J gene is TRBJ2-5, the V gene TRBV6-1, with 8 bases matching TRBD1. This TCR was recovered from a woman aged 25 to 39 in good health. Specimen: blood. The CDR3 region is CAIRTGPETQYF. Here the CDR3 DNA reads TGTGCCATCAGGACAGGGCCAGAGACCCAGTACTTC.